A single sample gave rise to the 26 T cell receptor beta chains below, sequenced in a study of T cell responses to AZD1222 COVID-19 vaccine. Clones were sequenced by immunoSEQ multiplex PCR, and TCRdb holds only the in-frame ones, with some missing. This sample carries about 160,000 clones, about 91% of them seen once, and the ten largest clones take 4.4%. The specimen comprised peripheral blood, sampled on day 0 of MenACWY control vaccination. The receptors stem from an adult in good health.

V gene TRBV19 combines with J gene TRBJ1-5; TRBD1 is a possible D gene (6 bases). Deletions cut 7 bases from V and 6 bases from J, with 19 bases between. The CDR3 has 15 amino acids. Germline CDR1 and CDR2: LNHDA and SQIVND (reference sequence). CDR3 nucleotides: TGTGCCAGTAACTGGGGGACGGTCAGGGGTCAGCCCCAGCATTTT. It encodes CASNWGTVRGQPQHF. The whole variable domain, filled in from reference TRBV19 and TRBJ1-5, reads DGGITQSPKYLFRKEGQNVTLSCEQNLNHDAMYWYRQDPGQGLRLIYYSQIVNDFQKGDIAEGYSVSREKKESFPLTVTSAQKNPTAFYLCASNWGTVRGQPQHFGDGTRLSIL.

The chain joins TRBV19 to TRBJ2-6, with 9 bases lining up with TRBD1. V lost 5 bases and J lost 3; bases outside the gene matches: 11. Per the germline V gene, CDR1 is LNHDA and CDR2 is SQIVND (reference sequence). The CDR3 totals 18 residues. This CDR3 reads CASSLQGAPSFGANVLTF. The CDR3 DNA sequence: TGTGCCAGTAGTTTACAGGGGGCGCCTAGTTTTGGGGCCAACGTCCTGACTTTC.

V gene TRBV25-1 combines with J gene TRBJ1-5; D may be TRBD1 (6 bases). The germline V and J ends were trimmed by 4 bases and 6 bases, with 13 bases remaining between them. Germline loops: CDR1 MGHDK, CDR2 SYGVNS. The CDR3 has 14 residues. CDR3 DNA sequence: TGTGCCAGCAGTGCTTCCACAGGGACTCAGCCCCAGCATTTT. As protein: CASSASTGTQPQHF.

The CDR3 nucleotides are TGTGCCAGCAGCGTAGATCGCACCGGGGAGCTGTTTTTT. Amino acid sequence: CASSVDRTGELFF. The chain couples TRBV9 to TRBJ2-2; D unclear. Germline assignment: CDR1 SGDLS and CDR2 YYNGEE. CDR3 length equals 13 residues. The V end was cut by 0 bases, the J end by 4 bases, with 4 bases between. Full variable domain (rest looked up from reference TRBV9 and TRBJ2-2): DSGVTQTPKHLITATGQRVTLRCSPRSGDLSVYWYQQSLDQGLQFLIQYYNGEERAKGNILERFSAQQFPDLHSELNLSSLELGDSALYFCASSVDRTGELFFGEGSRLTVL.

CDR3: CASSRLFYEQYF. CDR3 sequence (DNA): TGTGCCAGCAGCCGACTCTTCTACGAGCAGTACTTC. The chain couples TRBV21-1 to TRBJ2-7; no DNA check was done on the table's D call, TRBD2. TRBV21-1 is assigned pseudogene status. This CDR3 contains 12 residues.

This clone was counted a single time. The chain couples TRBV20-1 to TRBJ2-7, with 9 bases lining up with TRBD1. The trim removed 3 bases at V and 0 bases at J, leaving 6 bases unmatched. Germline assignment: CDR1 DFQATT and CDR2 SNEGSKA (reference sequence). The CDR3 extends over 15 amino acids. For the CDR3, the DNA is TGCAGTGCTAGTATCGGGACAGGGATCTCCTACGAGCAGTACTTC. Protein: CSASIGTGISYEQYF.

The chain recombines TRBV7-9 with TRBJ2-7; D remains ambiguous. Trimming pared 3 bases from V and 5 bases from J, leaving 5 bases between. CDR1 SEHNR and CDR2 FQNEAQ come from the germline V gene (reference sequence). This CDR3 has 11 residues. CDR3 in amino acids: CASSFGNEQYF. The CDR3 nucleotides read TGTGCCAGCAGCTTTGGGAACGAGCAGTACTTC. The full variable domain, in which reference TRBV7-9 and TRBJ2-7 provide the parts outside the CDR3, is DTGVSQNPRHKITKRGQNVTFRCDPISEHNRLYWYRQTLGQGPEFLTYFQNEAQLEKSRLLSDRFSAERPKGSFSTLEIQRTEQGDSAMYLCASSFGNEQYFGPGTRLTVT.

The V gene is TRBV2, the J gene TRBJ1-1; D remains unclear. V lost 7 bases to trimming and J lost 6 bases, with 12 bases between them. The CDR3 has 12 amino acids. Germline-derived CDR1 and CDR2 are SNHLY and FYNNEI. The CDR3 region is CASTGAVAEAFF. The CDR3 nucleotides are TGTGCCAGCACTGGAGCAGTTGCTGAAGCTTTCTTT.

The chain joins TRBV19 to TRBJ1-3; tentatively, D is TRBD1 (5 bases). CDR1 is LNHDA and CDR2 is SQIVND in the germline V gene (reference sequence). Trimming stripped 8 bases from V and 4 bases from J, with 18 bases between. The CDR3 spans 15 residues. The CDR3 DNA follows: TGTGCCAGTCGGAAATCCGGGACGAGCGGAAACACCATATATTTT. It encodes CASRKSGTSGNTIYF.

CDR3: CASSILAPRSDTQYF. CDR3 coding DNA: TGTGCCAGTAGTATATTGGCCCCTCGGTCAGATACGCAGTATTTT. The J gene is TRBJ2-3, the V gene TRBV19; D not certain. This CDR3 is 15 amino acids long. The V end lost 2 bases, the J end lost 4 bases, and 13 bases lay between the germline ends. Germline V gives CDR1 LNHDA, CDR2 SQIVND (reference sequence).

The chain couples TRBV7-6 to TRBJ2-1; D is ambiguous. Germline CDR1 SGHVS, CDR2 FNYEAQ. The CDR3 extends over 13 amino acids. Trimming stripped 3 bases from V and 5 bases from J, with 8 bases between. CDR3 in DNA: TGTGCCAGCAGCTTCTACAGCGACAATGAGCAGTTCTTC. Translating it yields CASSFYSDNEQFF. Full variable domain (remainder filled in from reference TRBV7-6 and TRBJ2-1): GAGVSQSPRYKVTKRGQDVALRCDPISGHVSLYWYRQALGQGPEFLTYFNYEAQQDKSGLPNDRFSAERPEGSISTLTIQRTEQRDSAMYRCASSFYSDNEQFFGPGTRLTVL.

V gene TRBV3-1 (or the pseudogene TRBV3-2) combines with J gene TRBJ2-3; 9 bases map to TRBD1. The CDR3 length is 16 residues. Per the germline V gene, CDR1 is LGHDT and CDR2 is YNNKEL (reference sequence). V trimming: 0 bases; J trimming: 1 base; junction bases outside the gene matches: 2. The CDR3 sequence is CASSQERTGGTDTQYF. In DNA form, the CDR3 reads TGTGCCAGCAGCCAAGAGAGGACAGGGGGCACAGATACGCAGTATTTT.

The table lists this clone with a count of one. This sequence joins TRBV21-1 and TRBJ1-1. TRBV21-1 is listed as a pseudogene. This CDR3 has 16 amino acids. CDR3: CASSKRVGAGRTEAFF. CDR3 DNA: TGTGCCAGCAGCAAGAGGGTCGGGGCAGGGCGCACTGAAGCTTTCTTT.

This clone was seen just once. V gene TRBV4-3 combines with J gene TRBJ2-3, with D perhaps matching TRBD2 (5 bases). V lost 0 bases to trimming and J lost 4 bases, with 14 bases between them. CDR1 is LGHNA, CDR2 YSLEER, per germline. This CDR3 is built from 16 residues. The CDR3 DNA reads TGCGCCAGCAGCCAAGAACGGGATTACTCTGCAGATACGCAGTATTTT. It is translated as CASSQERDYSADTQYF.

The V call is TRBV7-8, the J call TRBJ1-5; possibly TRBD1 for D (5 bases). The CDR3 is 16 amino acids. Trimming shortened V by 5 bases and J by 0 bases, and 14 bases separated the two germline ends. Germline V gene data show CDR1 as SGHVS and CDR2 as FQNEAQ. The CDR3 sequence is CASSQGAANSNQPQHF. The CDR3 DNA reads as TGTGCCAGCAGCCAAGGGGCAGCGAATAGCAATCAGCCCCAGCATTTT.

This clone showed up just once. V gene TRBV29-1 combines with J gene TRBJ2-3; tentative D call: TRBD2 (6 bases). The CDR3 extends over 16 amino acids. From germline, CDR1 is SQVTM and CDR2 ANQGSEA. V lost 5 bases to trimming and J lost 1 base, with 19 bases between them. CDR3 DNA: TGCAGCGTTAACTACCGGGGGACTGTCGGCACAGATACGCAGTATTTT. Residues: CSVNYRGTVGTDTQYF.

The chain combines TRBV4-3 with TRBJ2-7; unclear D gene. There are 16 residues in the CDR3. V was shortened by 0 bases and J by 0 bases, with 12 bases between the two germline ends. Germline CDR1 and CDR2: LGHNA and YSLEER. The CDR3 DNA sequence: TGCGCCAGCAGCCAAGATCGTCAGCCCATCTCCTACGAGCAGTACTTC. This gives the protein CASSQDRQPISYEQYF.

This chain connects TRBV7-9 to TRBJ2-1; 9 bases fit TRBD1. Germline values: CDR1 SEHNR, CDR2 FQNEAQ (reference sequence). The CDR3 is 16 amino acids. With V trimmed by 5 bases and J by 7 bases, 12 bases remained unmatched. The CDR3 DNA sequence: TGTGCCAGCAGCGCCCGAGCGGGACAGGGAAGGAATGAGCAGTTCTTC. This sequence encodes CASSARAGQGRNEQFF.

V and J are TRBV7-2 and TRBJ2-2; D possibly corresponds to TRBD1 (5 bases). The CDR3 consists of 15 residues. Trimming pared 5 bases from V and 3 bases from J, leaving 13 bases between. The germline CDR1 and CDR2 sequences are SGHTA and FQGNSA. This chain's CDR3 is CASSRRELDTGELFF. The DNA of the CDR3 is TGTGCCAGCAGCCGCAGGGAATTGGACACCGGGGAGCTGTTTTTT.

The chain recombines TRBV7-2 with TRBJ2-5, with 11 bases lining up with TRBD2. CDR3 length: 15 residues. Looked up from germline, CDR1 is SGHTA and CDR2 is FQGNSA. Unmatched junction bases numbered 3, after V lost 5 bases and J lost 1 base. The CDR3 DNA reads TGTGCCAGCAGCCTCACTAGCGGGAGCCAAGAGACCCAGTACTTC. This codes for CASSLTSGSQETQYF.

The chain uses TRBV27 and TRBJ2-1; 11 nucleotides align to TRBD1. Trimming removed 6 bases from V and 7 bases from J; junction bases left unmatched: 8. The CDR3 sequence is 15 residues long. Germline V gene lookup returns CDR1 MNHEY and CDR2 SMNVEV (reference sequence). CDR3 bases: TGTGCCAGCAGCCCCTCAGGGACAGGGGGAAATGAGCAGTTCTTC. It is translated as CASSPSGTGGNEQFF.

This chain uses TRBV19 with TRBJ2-1; TRBD1 might be the D (6 bases). The V end was cut by 4 bases, the J end by 7 bases, with 20 bases between. Germline CDR1 reads LNHDA; CDR2 reads SQIVND (reference sequence). CDR3 length equals 16 residues. The CDR3 protein is CASSRNLDSWRNEQFF. The CDR3 nucleotides are TGTGCCAGTAGTAGAAACTTGGACAGTTGGAGAAATGAGCAGTTCTTC. Full variable domain (missing parts from reference TRBV19 and TRBJ2-1): DGGITQSPKYLFRKEGQNVTLSCEQNLNHDAMYWYRQDPGQGLRLIYYSQIVNDFQKGDIAEGYSVSREKKESFPLTVTSAQKNPTAFYLCASSRNLDSWRNEQFFGPGTRLTVL.

This chain uses TRBV5-6 with TRBJ1-3; tentatively, D is TRBD1 (6 bases). Trimming cost V 1 base and J 4 bases, with 12 bases left between them. The V gene's germline CDR1 is SGHDT and CDR2 YYEEEE. This CDR3 has 15 residues. The CDR3 region is CASSLRGAPGNTIYF. For the CDR3, the DNA is TGTGCCAGCAGCTTGAGGGGGGCGCCCGGAAACACCATATATTTT.

CDR3 amino acids: CASRSDSRGSYEQYF. CDR3 DNA sequence: TGTGCCAGTAGGTCGGACTCCCGCGGCTCCTACGAGCAGTACTTC. The chain joins TRBV19 to TRBJ2-7; a possible D gene is TRBD2 (5 bases). Looked up from germline, CDR1 is LNHDA and CDR2 is SQIVND (reference sequence). The CDR3 consists of 15 residues. V lost 6 bases and J lost 0, with 15 bases in between.

The genes are TRBV30 and TRBJ1-1, with TRBD1 identical over 10 bases. Germline V gene sequence: CDR1 GTSNPN, CDR2 SVGIG (reference sequence). The CDR3 contains 14 residues. The ends lost 3 bases at V and 4 bases at J; junction bases unmatched: 5. CDR3 amino acids: CAWRLGQGGTEAFF. CDR3 DNA sequence: TGTGCCTGGAGACTCGGACAGGGGGGCACTGAAGCTTTCTTT.

This clone came up once. This chain links TRBV28 with TRBJ1-5; D is perhaps TRBD1 (5 bases). With 3 bases removed from V and 0 bases from J, the gap between germline ends came to 12 bases. CDR3 length: 16 amino acids. CDR1 is MDHEN, CDR2 SYDVKM, per germline. The chain's CDR3 is CASSFLRRGSNQPQHF. The CDR3 DNA reads TGTGCCAGCAGTTTTCTAAGGAGGGGTAGCAATCAGCCCCAGCATTTT.